This TCR beta chain comes out of a study of control samples from healthy donors and cancer patients. This CDR3 has 15 residues. Deletions cut 4 bases from V and 2 bases from J, with 14 bases between. Germline assignment: CDR1 SGHDN and CDR2 FVKESK. The assay was immunoSEQ multiplex PCR, and TCRdb's table has in-frame clones only and misses some. The sample records over 100,000 clones, 90% being singletons. This TCR was recovered from a human donor in good health. The donor label of this sample is uncertain. The sequenced material came from blood. The V call is TRBV14, the J call TRBJ1-1; D perhaps matches TRBD1 (5 bases). The CDR3 DNA sequence: TGTGCCAGCAGCCCCCTTGGGACTCCAAACACTGAAGCTTTCTTT. Translating it yields CASSPLGTPNTEAFF.